Following are 3 T cell receptor beta chains from one sample sequenced in a study of shared clonotypes between healthy human individuals. The protocol was immunoSEQ multiplex PCR, while the TCRdb copy is restricted to in-frame clones and leaves out a portion. Among some 2,000,000 clones, 90% to 95% were seen once, and the ten largest hold 0.13%. The material sequenced was naive CD4+ T cells sorted from blood. This sample's subset: CD45RA+ positively selected. The receptors derive from a man aged 18 to 30 in good health.

This chain connects TRBV12-5 to TRBJ1-4, with unresolved D. The V end lost 5 bases, the J end lost 3 bases, and 19 bases lay between the germline ends. This CDR3 spans 17 amino acids. Germline loops: CDR1 LGHNT, CDR2 FRNRAP. Written as DNA, the CDR3 is TGTGCTAGTGGTCCCGTCGGGGTGCTTTGCGCTAATGAAAAACTGTTTTTT. It specifies CASGPVGVLCANEKLFF.

This rearrangement joins TRBV5-1 to TRBJ2-7, with a possible D match to TRBD2 (6 bases). Germline V gene sequence: CDR1 SGHRS, CDR2 YFSETQ. The length of the CDR3 is 15 residues. Trimming took 3 bases from V and 6 from J, leaving 19 bases between them. The DNA for the CDR3 is TGCGCCAGCAGCTCCTTAGGACTACCATTCTTCGAGCAGTACTTC. This encodes CASSSLGLPFFEQYF.

V is TRBV6-9 and J is TRBJ2-5, with 11 bases aligning to TRBD2. Germline trimming cut 7 bases from V and 5 bases from J; bases unmatched to any gene: 6. Germline lookup yields CDR1 MNHGY and CDR2 SVAAGI. The CDR3 loop spans 14 amino acids. The chain's CDR3 is CASILAGVGETQYF. CDR3 nucleotides: TGTGCCAGCATACTAGCGGGAGTGGGGGAGACCCAGTACTTC.